This entry concerns a single T cell receptor beta chain. Its antigen remains unidentified. V lost 1 base to trimming and J lost 0 bases, with 12 bases between them. CDR1 is LGHNA, CDR2 YNFKEQ, per germline. This CDR3 is 16 amino acids long. This record belongs to a study of cytomegalovirus exposure and HLA in healthy donors. Study-level results: TCR beta chains numbering some 150 were designated cytomegalovirus-associated.

TCRdb's copy holds only in-frame clones and misses some; the assay was immunoSEQ multiplex PCR. The table shows over 60,000 clones, with roughly 96% occurring only once. Input material: PBMCs. The clonotype was recovered from a man aged 18 to 29 in good health and CMV-seronegative. V is TRBV4-2 and J is TRBJ1-1; possibly TRBD1 for D (6 bases). The CDR3 here is CASSQGRQDMNTEAFF. CDR3 coding DNA: TGTGCCAGCAGCCAAGGTCGACAGGACATGAACACTGAAGCTTTCTTT.